This entry features one TCR beta chain sequence. This entry belongs to a study of shared clonotypes between healthy human individuals. In the authors' workflow: Filtering of immunoSEQ junctional sequences could not match full-length read filtering. Data came from immunoSEQ multiplex PCR; TCRdb stores just in-frame clones and leaves some out. V, J and clone size are those of that table, while D and trimming were read from the DNA. The data show some 2,000,000 clones, roughly 94% seen once. CD8 cells classed as naive were CD45RO-negative and positively selected for CCR7, excluding terminally differentiated effector memory CD45RA+ cells. Germline CDR1 is SGHDT and CDR2 is YYEEEE. This CDR3 has 14 residues. J lost 7 bases, V lost 4 bases, and 8 bases had no gene match.

The sequence came from a man between 18 and 29 years old in good health. The V call is TRBV5-6, the J call TRBJ2-1; 7 nucleotides match TRBD2. Sequencing input: naive CD8+ T cells sorted from blood. The CDR3 loop reads CASSEDWGGNEQFF. The CDR3 nucleotides are TGTGCCAGCAGCGAGGACTGGGGAGGGAATGAGCAGTTCTTC. The full variable domain, its missing parts supplied by reference TRBV5-6 and TRBJ2-1, is DAGVTQSPTHLIKTRGQQVTLRCSPKSGHDTVSWYQQALGQGPQFIFQYYEEEERQRGNFPDRFSGHQFPNYSSELNVNALLLGDSALYLCASSEDWGGNEQFFGPGTRLTVL.